This is a list of T cell receptor beta chains from one sample in a study of shared clonotypes between healthy human individuals. Assay: immunoSEQ multiplex PCR; the TCRdb copy retains only in-frame clones and omits some. This repertoire shows some 2.1 million clones, just over 90% found once; its top ten account for less than 2%. The specimen sequenced was naive CD8+ T cells from PBMCs. The receptors were gathered from a man younger than 30 in good health. Some clones in this sample may be carry-over from other donors' samples. The CDR3 runs from the conserved cysteine through the conserved F or W. D genes are given only for firm matches. Clone size, where shown, is once, few, many, or a class for clones that have expanded.

CDR3aa: CASSGGHPTAYYEQYF
CDR3nt: TGTGCCAGCAGTGGGGGGCATCCGACCGCTTACTACGAGCAGTACTTC
abundance: once
v_gene: TRBV14
j_gene: TRBJ2-7
d_gene: .

CDR3aa: CARLSKPGPMNTEAFF
CDR3nt: TGTGCCCGCCTATCCAAGCCAGGGCCAATGAACACTGAAGCTTTCTTT
abundance: few
v_gene: TRBV9
j_gene: TRBJ1-1
d_gene: .

CDR3aa: CASSRGTGAFF
CDR3nt: TGTGCCAGCAGTCGCGGGACTGGGGCTTTCTTT
abundance: few
v_gene: TRBV27
j_gene: TRBJ1-1
d_gene: .

CDR3aa: CSASVSNEQFF
CDR3nt: TGCAGTGCTAGTGTATCCAATGAGCAGTTCTTC
abundance: .
v_gene: TRBV20-1
j_gene: TRBJ2-1
d_gene: .

CDR3aa: CASSQDTTYYTF
CDR3nt: TGCGCCAGCAGCCAAGATACGACCTACTACACCTTC
abundance: .
v_gene: TRBV4-1
j_gene: TRBJ1-2
d_gene: .

CDR3aa: CASSLSAVYNQPQHF
CDR3nt: TGTGCCAGCAGTTTATCCGCCGTGTATAATCAGCCCCAGCATTTT
abundance: .
v_gene: TRBV27
j_gene: TRBJ1-5
d_gene: .

CDR3aa: CASSSGLAGNNEQFF
CDR3nt: TGTGCCAGCAGTTCGGGACTAGCGGGGAACAATGAGCAGTTCTTC
abundance: .
v_gene: TRBV27
j_gene: TRBJ2-1
d_gene: TRBD2

CDR3aa: CASSLSSGPPHEQYF
CDR3nt: TGTGCCAGCAGCCTTTCCTCGGGACCCCCGCACGAGCAGTACTTC
abundance: .
v_gene: TRBV7-9
j_gene: TRBJ2-7
d_gene: .

CDR3aa: CASSVVPDRGSRYTF
CDR3nt: TGTGCCAGCAGCGTAGTCCCGGACAGGGGATCTCGCTACACCTTC
abundance: few
v_gene: TRBV9
j_gene: TRBJ1-2
d_gene: TRBD1

CDR3aa: CASSLVFVSESSNGYTF
CDR3nt: TGTGCCAGCAGTTTAGTATTTGTCTCCGAATCTAGTAATGGCTACACCTTC
abundance: .
v_gene: TRBV28
j_gene: TRBJ1-2
d_gene: .

CDR3aa: CASSFRRDRGQPQHF
CDR3nt: TGTGCCAGCAGCTTCCGGCGGGACAGGGGTCAGCCCCAGCATTTT
abundance: .
v_gene: TRBV11-1
j_gene: TRBJ1-5
d_gene: TRBD1

CDR3aa: CASSPPDRGLYEQYF
CDR3nt: TGTGCCAGCTCACCCCCGGACAGGGGGCTGTACGAGCAGTACTTC
abundance: .
v_gene: TRBV18
j_gene: TRBJ2-7
d_gene: TRBD1

CDR3aa: CASSPTTGNVIEQYF
CDR3nt: TGTGCCAGCAGTCCGACGACAGGGAACGTGATCGAGCAGTACTTC
abundance: .
v_gene: TRBV27
j_gene: TRBJ2-7
d_gene: TRBD1

CDR3aa: CASSTEGKVISVQYF
CDR3nt: TGTGCCAGCAGCACCGAAGGTAAGGTTATAAGTGTGCAGTACTTC
abundance: .
v_gene: TRBV21-1
j_gene: TRBJ2-7
d_gene: .

CDR3aa: CASSLSAGVTLEQYF
CDR3nt: TGTGCCAGCAGCCTCAGCGCGGGAGTCACTCTCGAGCAGTACTTC
abundance: .
v_gene: TRBV5-8
j_gene: TRBJ2-7
d_gene: TRBD2

CDR3aa: CASSLGDSLLTF
CDR3nt: TGTGCCAGCAGCTTAGGGGATTCCCTCCTGACTTTC
abundance: .
v_gene: TRBV7-3
j_gene: TRBJ2-6
d_gene: .

CDR3aa: CASSQVWVGRAHGYTF
CDR3nt: TGCGCCAGCAGCCAAGTTTGGGTCGGCAGGGCCCATGGCTACACCTTC
abundance: few
v_gene: TRBV4-1
j_gene: TRBJ1-2
d_gene: .

CDR3aa: CASRRYWAGDDPQHF
CDR3nt: TGTGCCAGCAGGCGTTACTGGGCAGGGGATGATCCCCAGCATTTT
abundance: .
v_gene: TRBV28
j_gene: TRBJ1-5
d_gene: .

CDR3aa: CASSLGTSPGNQPQHF
CDR3nt: TGCGCCAGCAGCCTTGGGACGTCCCCTGGCAATCAGCCCCAGCATTTT
abundance: .
v_gene: TRBV4-1
j_gene: TRBJ1-5
d_gene: .

CDR3aa: CASSEKTGTNTGELFF
CDR3nt: TGTGCCAGCAGCGAAAAGACAGGGACGAACACCGGGGAGCTGTTTTTT
abundance: .
v_gene: TRBV14
j_gene: TRBJ2-2
d_gene: TRBD1

CDR3aa: CASSSYPGAIQETQYF
CDR3nt: TGTGCCAGCAGTTCGTACCCAGGGGCTATCCAAGAGACCCAGTACTTC
abundance: .
v_gene: TRBV27
j_gene: TRBJ2-5
d_gene: .

CDR3aa: CASSFRTGGTETQYF
CDR3nt: TGTGCCAGCAGTTTTAGGACAGGGGGCACAGAGACCCAGTACTTC
abundance: once
v_gene: TRBV5-6
j_gene: TRBJ2-5
d_gene: TRBD1

CDR3aa: CATSHTSGSRDEQFF
CDR3nt: TGTGCCACCAGCCACACTAGCGGGAGTAGAGATGAGCAGTTCTTC
abundance: .
v_gene: TRBV15
j_gene: TRBJ2-1
d_gene: TRBD2

CDR3aa: CASSLGNGYTF
CDR3nt: TGTGCCAGCAGCTTGGGAAATGGCTACACCTTC
abundance: .
v_gene: TRBV5-4
j_gene: TRBJ1-2
d_gene: .

CDR3aa: CASSLGAGGYEQYF
CDR3nt: TGTGCCAGCAGCTTAGGAGCGGGGGGCTACGAGCAGTACTTC
abundance: .
v_gene: TRBV11-2
j_gene: TRBJ2-7
d_gene: TRBD2

CDR3aa: CASSSDPGGNTEAFF
CDR3nt: TGTGCCAGCAGCTCCGACCCGGGTGGGAACACTGAAGCTTTCTTT
abundance: .
v_gene: TRBV9
j_gene: TRBJ1-1
d_gene: .

CDR3aa: CASSSWVGGEQFF
CDR3nt: TGTGCCAGCAGCTCGTGGGTGGGAGGGGAGCAGTTCTTC
abundance: .
v_gene: TRBV7-3
j_gene: TRBJ2-1
d_gene: TRBD2

CDR3aa: CATSSLGDSSTDTQYF
CDR3nt: TGTGCCACCAGCAGCCTTGGGGACTCTAGCACAGATACGCAGTATTTT
abundance: once
v_gene: TRBV15
j_gene: TRBJ2-3
d_gene: .

CDR3aa: CASSFEGASYNEQFF
CDR3nt: TGTGCCAGCAGTTTCGAAGGGGCTTCCTACAATGAGCAGTTCTTC
abundance: .
v_gene: TRBV28
j_gene: TRBJ2-1
d_gene: .

CDR3aa: CASSLHPGVGPDTQYF
CDR3nt: TGTGCCAGCAGTCTCCACCCGGGAGTCGGCCCAGATACGCAGTATTTT
abundance: .
v_gene: TRBV27
j_gene: TRBJ2-3
d_gene: .

CDR3aa: CASGEPVWRESGYNEQFF
CDR3nt: TGTGCCAGCGGGGAGCCGGTGTGGCGGGAGAGTGGTTACAATGAGCAGTTCTTC
abundance: .
v_gene: TRBV9
j_gene: TRBJ2-1
d_gene: TRBD2

CDR3aa: CASSLQLGLAVYEQYF
CDR3nt: TGTGCCAGCAGCCTCCAATTGGGACTAGCGGTTTACGAGCAGTACTTC
abundance: .
v_gene: TRBV7-7
j_gene: TRBJ2-7
d_gene: TRBD2

CDR3aa: CASSRSYNSYNEQFF
CDR3nt: TGCGCCAGCAGCCGTAGTTACAACTCCTACAATGAGCAGTTCTTC
abundance: .
v_gene: TRBV4-1
j_gene: TRBJ2-1
d_gene: .

CDR3aa: CASSESIGQFF
CDR3nt: TGCGCCAGCAGTGAGTCGATTGGGCAGTTCTTC
abundance: .
v_gene: TRBV10-2
j_gene: TRBJ2-1
d_gene: .

CDR3aa: CASSAGRHNEQFF
CDR3nt: TGTGCCAGCAGCGCCGGGCGACACAATGAGCAGTTCTTC
abundance: .
v_gene: TRBV9
j_gene: TRBJ2-1
d_gene: .

CDR3aa: CASSQGSGAGNTIYF
CDR3nt: TGCGCCAGCAGCCAAGGGTCGGGGGCTGGAAACACCATATATTTT
abundance: .
v_gene: TRBV4-3
j_gene: TRBJ1-3
d_gene: .

CDR3aa: CATLLAGTLFGYTF
CDR3nt: TGTGCCACCCTTCTCGCGGGGACCCTGTTTGGCTACACCTTC
abundance: .
v_gene: TRBV7-9
j_gene: TRBJ1-2
d_gene: .

CDR3aa: CARSLRPSESNQPQHF
CDR3nt: TGTGCCAGAAGCTTGAGGCCCTCAGAATCCAATCAGCCCCAGCATTTT
abundance: .
v_gene: TRBV5-3
j_gene: TRBJ1-5
d_gene: .

CDR3aa: CASRDRGPYGYTF
CDR3nt: TGTGCCAGTAGGGACAGGGGACCCTATGGCTACACCTTC
abundance: .
v_gene: TRBV19
j_gene: TRBJ1-2
d_gene: TRBD1

CDR3aa: CAWSVKLQPQHF
CDR3nt: TGTGCCTGGAGCGTAAAACTACAGCCCCAGCATTTT
abundance: .
v_gene: TRBV30
j_gene: TRBJ1-5
d_gene: .

CDR3aa: CASSPDRAGANVLTF
CDR3nt: TGTGCCAGCAGTCCGGACAGGGCTGGGGCCAACGTCCTGACTTTC
abundance: .
v_gene: TRBV6-5
j_gene: TRBJ2-6
d_gene: TRBD1

CDR3aa: CASSFFGTGPEVSNQPQHF
CDR3nt: TGTGCCAGCAGCTTCTTCGGGACAGGGCCTGAAGTGAGCAATCAGCCCCAGCATTTT
abundance: .
v_gene: TRBV5-6
j_gene: TRBJ1-5
d_gene: TRBD1

CDR3aa: CASSFAGSADTQYF
CDR3nt: TGTGCCAGCAGCTTCGCAGGGAGCGCAGATACGCAGTATTTT
abundance: .
v_gene: TRBV11-3
j_gene: TRBJ2-3
d_gene: .

CDR3aa: CAISVVRLSGGEDTQYF
CDR3nt: TGTGCCATCAGTGTGGTTAGGTTGTCAGGGGGCGAAGATACGCAGTATTTT
abundance: .
v_gene: TRBV10-3
j_gene: TRBJ2-3
d_gene: TRBD1

CDR3aa: CASSEWDRGTKPQHF
CDR3nt: TGTGCCAGCAGTGAATGGGACAGGGGAACGAAACCCCAGCATTTT
abundance: .
v_gene: TRBV6-1
j_gene: TRBJ1-5
d_gene: TRBD1

CDR3aa: CASSHSYNEQFF
CDR3nt: TGTGCCAGTAGCCACTCCTACAATGAGCAGTTCTTC
abundance: .
v_gene: TRBV19
j_gene: TRBJ2-1
d_gene: .

CDR3aa: CASSLFLGPNTEAFF
CDR3nt: TGTGCCAGCAGTTTATTTCTGGGTCCGAACACTGAAGCTTTCTTT
abundance: few
v_gene: TRBV27
j_gene: TRBJ1-1
d_gene: .

CDR3aa: CASSASGQGAGETQYF
CDR3nt: TGTGCCAGCAGCGCATCGGGACAGGGGGCGGGAGAGACCCAGTACTTC
abundance: .
v_gene: TRBV7-9
j_gene: TRBJ2-5
d_gene: TRBD1

CDR3aa: CASSSPGGGTEAFF
CDR3nt: TGTGCCAGCAGTTCTCCGGGAGGAGGTACTGAAGCTTTCTTT
abundance: .
v_gene: TRBV27
j_gene: TRBJ1-1
d_gene: .

CDR3aa: CASIFLGRNTEAFF
CDR3nt: TGTGCCAGCATCTTCCTCGGCAGAAACACTGAAGCTTTCTTT
abundance: .
v_gene: TRBV5-5
j_gene: TRBJ1-1
d_gene: .

CDR3aa: CASSISEDSSYEQYF
CDR3nt: TGTGCCAGCAGTATCTCGGAGGACAGCTCCTACGAGCAGTACTTC
abundance: .
v_gene: TRBV7-9
j_gene: TRBJ2-7
d_gene: .

CDR3aa: CASSPLNTGELFF
CDR3nt: TGTGCCAGCTCTCCGCTGAACACCGGGGAGCTGTTTTTT
abundance: .
v_gene: TRBV28
j_gene: TRBJ2-2
d_gene: .

CDR3aa: CASSPGTTSSYEQYF
CDR3nt: TGTGCCAGCAGCCCCGGCACGACTAGCTCCTACGAGCAGTACTTC
abundance: .
v_gene: TRBV9
j_gene: TRBJ2-7
d_gene: .

CDR3aa: CASSQGTSRGLSYEQYF
CDR3nt: TGCGCCAGCAGCCAAGGGACCTCCAGGGGGTTATCCTACGAGCAGTACTTC
abundance: .
v_gene: TRBV4-1
j_gene: TRBJ2-7
d_gene: TRBD1

CDR3aa: CASSLSGLYEQYF
CDR3nt: TGTGCCAGCAGTTTATCAGGGCTCTACGAGCAGTACTTC
abundance: .
v_gene: TRBV27
j_gene: TRBJ2-7
d_gene: .

CDR3aa: CASQSTGHVQPQHF
CDR3nt: TGTGCCAGCCAATCCACAGGGCATGTTCAGCCCCAGCATTTT
abundance: once
v_gene: TRBV28
j_gene: TRBJ1-5
d_gene: .

CDR3aa: CASSLGWVTANGGTDTQYF
CDR3nt: TGCGCCAGCAGTTTAGGGTGGGTCACGGCAAACGGTGGGACAGATACGCAGTATTTT
abundance: .
v_gene: TRBV5-1
j_gene: TRBJ2-3
d_gene: .

CDR3aa: CASSYSVSAAYYEQYF
CDR3nt: TGTGCCAGCAGTTACTCGGTCTCTGCCGCGTATTACGAGCAGTACTTC
abundance: .
v_gene: TRBV6-5
j_gene: TRBJ2-7
d_gene: .

CDR3aa: CASRGDVYEQYF
CDR3nt: TGTGCCAGCAGGGGGGATGTCTACGAGCAGTACTTC
abundance: .
v_gene: TRBV6-4
j_gene: TRBJ2-7
d_gene: .